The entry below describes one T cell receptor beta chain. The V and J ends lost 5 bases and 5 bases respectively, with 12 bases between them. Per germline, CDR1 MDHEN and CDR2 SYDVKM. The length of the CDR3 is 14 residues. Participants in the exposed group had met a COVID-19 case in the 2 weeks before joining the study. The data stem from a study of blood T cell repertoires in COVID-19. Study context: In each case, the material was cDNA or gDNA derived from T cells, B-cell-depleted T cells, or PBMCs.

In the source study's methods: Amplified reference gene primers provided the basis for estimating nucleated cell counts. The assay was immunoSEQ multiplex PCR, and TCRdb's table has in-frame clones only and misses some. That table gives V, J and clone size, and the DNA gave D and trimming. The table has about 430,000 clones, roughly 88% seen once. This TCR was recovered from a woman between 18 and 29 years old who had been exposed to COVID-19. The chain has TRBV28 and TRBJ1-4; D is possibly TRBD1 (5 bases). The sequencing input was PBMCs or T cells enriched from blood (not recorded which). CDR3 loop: CASSRQPTNEKLFF. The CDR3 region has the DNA TGTGCCAGCAGTCGACAGCCTACGAATGAAAAACTGTTTTTT.